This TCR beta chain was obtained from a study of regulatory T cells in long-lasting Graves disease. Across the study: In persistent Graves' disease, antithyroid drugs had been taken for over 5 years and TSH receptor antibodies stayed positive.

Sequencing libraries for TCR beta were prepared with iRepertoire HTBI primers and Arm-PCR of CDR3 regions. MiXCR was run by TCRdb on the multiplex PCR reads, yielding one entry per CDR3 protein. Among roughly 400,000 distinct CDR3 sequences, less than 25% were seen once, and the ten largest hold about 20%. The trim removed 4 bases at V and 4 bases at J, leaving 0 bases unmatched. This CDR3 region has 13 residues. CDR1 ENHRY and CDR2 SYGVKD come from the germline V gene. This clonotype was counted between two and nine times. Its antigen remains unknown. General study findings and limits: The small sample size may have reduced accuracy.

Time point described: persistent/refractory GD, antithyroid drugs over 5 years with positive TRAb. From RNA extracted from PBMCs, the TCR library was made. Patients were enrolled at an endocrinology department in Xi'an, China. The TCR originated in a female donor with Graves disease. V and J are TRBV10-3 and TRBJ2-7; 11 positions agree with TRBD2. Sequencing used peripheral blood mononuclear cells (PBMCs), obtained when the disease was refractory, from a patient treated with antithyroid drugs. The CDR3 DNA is TGTGCCATCAGTGGACTAGCGGGATACGAGCAGTACTTC. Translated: CAISGLAGYEQYF.